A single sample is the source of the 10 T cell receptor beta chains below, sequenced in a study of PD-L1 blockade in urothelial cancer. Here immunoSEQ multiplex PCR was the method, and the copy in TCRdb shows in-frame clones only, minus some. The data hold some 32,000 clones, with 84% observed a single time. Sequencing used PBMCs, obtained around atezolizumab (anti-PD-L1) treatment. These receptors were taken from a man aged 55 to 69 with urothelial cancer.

This chain's CDR3 is CASSQAPQFYNSPLHF. CDR3 coding DNA: TGTGCCAGCAGCCAAGCTCCACAGTTCTATAATTCACCCCTCCACTTT. The chain recombines TRBV4-2 with TRBJ1-6; D is ambiguous. Germline V gene sequence: CDR1 LGHNA, CDR2 YNFKEQ. V was clipped by 1 base and J by 3 bases, with 10 bases between them. The length of the CDR3 is 16 residues.

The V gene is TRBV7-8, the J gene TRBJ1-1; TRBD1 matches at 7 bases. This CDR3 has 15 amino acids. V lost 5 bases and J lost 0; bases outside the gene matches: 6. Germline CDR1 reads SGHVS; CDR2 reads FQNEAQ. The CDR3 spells CASSRTGDMNTEAFF. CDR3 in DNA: TGTGCCAGCAGCCGAACAGGGGACATGAACACTGAAGCTTTCTTT.

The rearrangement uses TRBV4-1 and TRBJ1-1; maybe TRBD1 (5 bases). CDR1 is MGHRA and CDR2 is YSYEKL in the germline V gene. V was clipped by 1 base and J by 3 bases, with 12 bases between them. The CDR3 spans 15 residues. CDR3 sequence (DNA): TGCGCCAGCAGCCAAGCAGGCAGGGTGGACACTGAAGCTTTCTTT. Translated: CASSQAGRVDTEAFF.

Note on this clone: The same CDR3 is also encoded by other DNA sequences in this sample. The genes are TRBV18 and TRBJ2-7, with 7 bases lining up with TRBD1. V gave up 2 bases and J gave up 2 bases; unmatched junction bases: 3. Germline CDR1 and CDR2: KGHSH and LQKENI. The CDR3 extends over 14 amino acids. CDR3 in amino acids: CASSPTGVAYEQYF. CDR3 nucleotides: TGTGCCAGCTCACCAACAGGGGTGGCCTACGAGCAGTACTTC. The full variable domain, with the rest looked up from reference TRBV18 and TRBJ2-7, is NAGVMQNPRHLVRRRGQEARLRCSPMKGHSHVYWYRQLPEEGLKFMVYLQKENIIDESGMPKERFSAEFPKEGPSILRIQQVVRGDSAAYFCASSPTGVAYEQYFGPGTRLTVT.

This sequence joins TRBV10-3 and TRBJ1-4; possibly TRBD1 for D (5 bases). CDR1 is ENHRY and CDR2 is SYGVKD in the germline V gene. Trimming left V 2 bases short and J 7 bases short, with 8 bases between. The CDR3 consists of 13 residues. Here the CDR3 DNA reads TGTGCCATCAGTGAGGGGGCGCGTGAAAAACTGTTTTTT. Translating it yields CAISEGAREKLFF.

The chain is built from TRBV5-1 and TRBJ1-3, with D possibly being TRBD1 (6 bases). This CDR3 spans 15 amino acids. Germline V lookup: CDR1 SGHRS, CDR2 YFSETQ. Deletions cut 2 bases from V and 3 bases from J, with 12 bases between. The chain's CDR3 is CASSLGDRIGNTIYF. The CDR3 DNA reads TGCGCCAGCAGCTTAGGAGACAGGATTGGAAACACCATATATTTT.

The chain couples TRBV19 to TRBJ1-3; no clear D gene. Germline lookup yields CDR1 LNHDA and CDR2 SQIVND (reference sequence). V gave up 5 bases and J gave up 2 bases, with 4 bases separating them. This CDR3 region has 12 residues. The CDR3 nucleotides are TGTGCCAGTAGTGTAACTGGAAACACCATATATTTT. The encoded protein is CASSVTGNTIYF.

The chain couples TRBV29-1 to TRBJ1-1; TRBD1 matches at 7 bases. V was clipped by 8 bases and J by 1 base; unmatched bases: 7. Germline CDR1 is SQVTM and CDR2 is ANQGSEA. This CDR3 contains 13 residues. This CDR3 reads CSSRQGQNTEAFF. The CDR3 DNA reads TGCAGCTCCAGACAGGGACAGAACACTGAAGCTTTCTTT.

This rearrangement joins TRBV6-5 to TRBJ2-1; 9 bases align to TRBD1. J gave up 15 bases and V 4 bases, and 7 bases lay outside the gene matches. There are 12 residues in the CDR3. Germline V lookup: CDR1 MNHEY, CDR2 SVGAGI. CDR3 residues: CASSSSGTGWFF. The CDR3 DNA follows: TGTGCCAGCAGTTCTTCCGGGACAGGGTGGTTCTTC.

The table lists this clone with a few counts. The DNA of the CDR3 is TGTGCCTGGAGTTCCGGGAGCTTAGCAGGCTCACCCCTCCACTTT. Its translation: CAWSSGSLAGSPLHF. The chain is built from TRBV30 and TRBJ1-6; D is undetermined. Germline V gene lookup returns CDR1 GTSNPN and CDR2 SVGIG (reference sequence). The V gene lost 2 bases and the J gene lost 10 bases, with 18 bases spanning the gap. The CDR3 covers 15 residues.